Following are 12 T cell receptor beta chains from one sample sequenced in a study of neurological immune-mediated disorders. TCRdb reanalysed the 5' RACE reads using MiXCR and keeps one entry per CDR3 protein. The sample carries about 60,000 distinct CDR3 sequences, around 3.8% recorded once. The sample was PBMCs. These receptors were collected from a woman between 50 and 59 years old with multiple sclerosis.

This clonotype was observed at least ten times. J is TRBJ1-5 and V is TRBV29-1; D is possibly TRBD1 (6 bases). Germline CDR1 and CDR2: SQVTM and ANQGSEA. Deletions cut 6 bases from V and 2 bases from J, with 14 bases between. The CDR3 is 14 amino acids. The CDR3 nucleotides are TGCAGCGTAGTTACAGGGACGGGCAATCAGCCCCAGCATTTT. Its translation is CSVVTGTGNQPQHF. Filled out from reference TRBV29-1 and TRBJ1-5, the complete variable domain reads SAVISQKPSRDICQRGTSLTIQCQVDSQVTMMFWYRQQPGQSLTLIATANQGSEATYESGFVIDKFPISRPNLTFSTLTVSNMSPEDSSIYLCSVVTGTGNQPQHFGDGTRLSIL.

The table lists this clonotype with many counts. The chain links TRBV3-1 to TRBJ2-1, with D perhaps matching TRBD2 (6 bases). The V end was cut by 1 base, the J end by 6 bases, with 16 bases between. The CDR3 is 16 residues long. In germline, CDR1 is LGHDT, CDR2 YNNKEL (reference sequence). The CDR3, as DNA: TGTGCCAGCAGCCAAGGCGGGACCACGACGGGCAATGAGCAGTTCTTC. Translation: CASSQGGTTTGNEQFF.

This clonotype was detected many times. V gene TRBV7-9 combines with J gene TRBJ1-1; 7 bases align to TRBD1. The J segment lost 2 bases and the V segment lost 5 bases, leaving 5 bases of the junction unmatched. The germline V gene has CDR1 SEHNR and CDR2 FQNEAQ (reference sequence). The CDR3 is 14 amino acids. CDR3 in amino acids: CASSNRGGNTEAFF. The CDR3 DNA reads as TGTGCCAGCAGCAACAGGGGAGGCAACACTGAAGCTTTCTTT.

Many counts were recorded for this clonotype. The V gene is TRBV5-6, the J gene TRBJ2-5, with 9 bases that match TRBD1. Trimming took 6 bases from V and 5 from J; bases not matched to a gene: 5. Germline CDR1 and CDR2: SGHDT and YYEEEE. CDR3 size: 13 residues. The CDR3, as DNA: TGTGCCAGCACTCGACAGGGGGGCGAGACCCAGTACTTC. Its protein product is CASTRQGGETQYF. Full variable domain (rest looked up from reference TRBV5-6 and TRBJ2-5): DAGVTQSPTHLIKTRGQQVTLRCSPKSGHDTVSWYQQALGQGPQFIFQYYEEEERQRGNFPDRFSGHQFPNYSSELNVNALLLGDSALYLCASTRQGGETQYFGPGTRLLVL.

This clonotype was found many times. DNA for the CDR3: TGTGCCAGCAGTCAACGGACCCAAGAGACCCAGTACTTC. It codes for CASSQRTQETQYF. V and J are TRBV6-6 and TRBJ2-5; no clear D gene. The CDR3 covers 13 residues. Germline V gene lookup returns CDR1 MNHNY and CDR2 SVGAGI (reference sequence). V was pared by 5 bases and J by 1 base, with 8 bases between.

This clonotype was observed at least ten times. The CDR3 here is CASSAVTVNTEAFF. CDR3 coding DNA: TGTGCCAGCAGTGCTGTTACGGTGAACACTGAAGCTTTCTTT. This rearrangement joins TRBV2 to TRBJ1-1; no firm D call. Germline CDR1 and CDR2: SNHLY and FYNNEI. V shed 4 bases and J shed 0 bases, with 9 bases lying between them. The CDR3 contains 14 residues.

This clonotype was observed at least ten times. This chain links TRBV4-1 with TRBJ2-7; the D gene is possibly TRBD1 (5 bases). CDR3 length equals 15 residues. V was cut by 3 bases and J by 0 bases, with 12 bases left in between. Germline values: CDR1 MGHRA, CDR2 YSYEKL. This CDR3 is CASSQTTTVSYEQYF. The CDR3 DNA sequence: TGCGCCAGCAGCCAGACGACGACAGTCTCCTACGAGCAGTACTTC.

In this sample, this clonotype turned up many times. The rearrangement uses TRBV9 and TRBJ2-1; 7 bases are a match to TRBD1. The trim removed 2 bases at V and 6 bases at J, leaving 2 bases unmatched. Germline CDR1 SGDLS, CDR2 YYNGEE. The CDR3 runs to 13 residues. CDR3 sequence: CASSVGDSNEQFF. The CDR3 region has the DNA TGTGCCAGCAGCGTTGGGGACAGCAATGAGCAGTTCTTC.

This clonotype has a count of ten or more. The rearrangement links TRBV25-1 to TRBJ1-3, with D unclear. Germline V CDR1 and CDR2: MGHDK, SYGVNS. The length of the CDR3 is 11 residues. V was cut by 5 bases and J by 10 bases, with 9 bases left in between. The CDR3 DNA follows: TGTGCCAGCAGTAATCCGGATACCATATATTTT. Translating gives CASSNPDTIYF. Full variable domain (remainder filled in from reference TRBV25-1 and TRBJ1-3): EADIYQTPRYLVIGTGKKITLECSQTMGHDKMYWYQQDPGMELHLIHYSYGVNSTEKGDLSSESTVSRIRTEHFPLTLESARPSHTSQYLCASSNPDTIYFGEGSWLTVV.

This clonotype was counted many times. The chain recombines TRBV7-3 with TRBJ2-1; no clear D. The CDR3 is 13 amino acids. V was cut by 2 bases and J by 7 bases, with 9 bases left in between. In germline, CDR1 is SGHTA, CDR2 FQGTGA. CDR3 in amino acids: CASSLGARNEQFF. The DNA of the CDR3 is TGTGCCAGCAGCTTAGGAGCTCGGAATGAGCAGTTCTTC.

In its sample, this clonotype was seen many times. V gene TRBV7-2 combines with J gene TRBJ2-2; D ambiguous. CDR1 is SGHTA and CDR2 is FQGNSA in the germline V gene. V gave up 5 bases and J gave up 7 bases, with 11 bases separating them. The CDR3 extends over 13 amino acids. The CDR3 DNA follows: TGTGCCAGCAGCCCAACCGGATACGGGGAGCTGTTTTTT. This codes for CASSPTGYGELFF.

Concerning this clonotype itself: This may be a read error, as it is one base from a much larger clone. The CDR3 is CASSFDGIFTDTQYF. CDR3 nucleotides: TGTGCCAGCAGCTTCGACGGAATCTTCACAGATACGCAGTATTTT. The gene calls are TRBV7-9 and TRBJ2-3; the D is unclear. Trimming pared 3 bases from V and 2 bases from J, leaving 12 bases between. Germline-derived CDR1 and CDR2 are SEHNR and FQNEAQ (reference sequence). The CDR3 has 15 amino acids.